One sample yielded the 13 T cell receptor beta chains listed below, sequenced in a study of blood T cell repertoires in COVID-19. Here immunoSEQ multiplex PCR was the method, and the copy in TCRdb shows in-frame clones only, minus some. The table records around 25,000 clones, 85% to 90% of them present only once. Sequencing was performed on peripheral blood. All receptors derive from a human donor in a cohort sampled during active COVID-19.

This chain links TRBV11-3 with TRBJ1-1; D may be TRBD1 (5 bases). CDR1 is SGHNT, CDR2 YENEEA, per germline. Trimming shortened V by 7 bases and J by 7 bases, and 16 bases separated the two germline ends. The CDR3 contains 13 residues. CDR3 protein: CASTQGPEGEAFF. The CDR3 DNA reads TGTGCCAGCACCCAGGGCCCGGAGGGTGAAGCTTTCTTT.

The chain carries TRBV2 and TRBJ1-5; 10 bases line up with TRBD1. V gave up 9 bases and J gave up 2 bases; unmatched junction bases: 4. The CDR3 spans 14 residues. The germline gives CDR1 SNHLY, CDR2 FYNNEI. CDR3 in DNA: TGTGCCAGTACCGGGACAGGGGGCAATCAGCCCCAGCATTTT. Translating it yields CASTGTGGNQPQHF.

This clone showed up just a few times. This rearrangement joins TRBV27 to TRBJ1-5, with D unresolved. The CDR3 contains 13 residues. Trimming removed 2 bases at V and 5 bases at J, with 7 bases between. Germline values: CDR1 MNHEY, CDR2 SMNVEV (reference sequence). As DNA, the CDR3 is TGTGCCAGCAGTTTAAGAGGAGATCAGCCCCAGCATTTT. Its protein is CASSLRGDQPQHF.

This clone has just a few counts. The chain carries TRBV5-4 and TRBJ1-1; possible D gene TRBD1, 5 bases. This CDR3 comprises 13 residues. Germline CDR1 SGHNT, CDR2 YYREEE (reference sequence). V shed 4 bases and J shed 2 bases, with 9 bases lying between them. The CDR3 nucleotides read TGTGCCAGCAGCCTGACAGTAAACACTGAAGCTTTCTTT. Translation: CASSLTVNTEAFF. Based on the CDR3 plus reference TRBV5-4 and TRBJ1-1, the full variable domain is ETGVTQSPTHLIKTRGQQVTLRCSSQSGHNTVSWYQQALGQGPQFIFQYYREEENGRGNFPPRFSGLQFPNYSSELNVNALELDDSALYLCASSLTVNTEAFFGQGTRLTVV.

The J gene is TRBJ1-1, the V gene TRBV20-1; D is undetermined. V was clipped by 3 bases and J by 6 bases, with 17 bases between them. The length of the CDR3 is 14 residues. Germline loops: CDR1 DFQATT, CDR2 SNEGSKA (reference sequence). The DNA for the CDR3 is TGCAGTGCTAGTCGACGGGTTCCGGTCCCTGAAGCTTTCTTT. This sequence encodes CSASRRVPVPEAFF.

The chain carries TRBV15 and TRBJ2-5, with D possibly being TRBD2 (5 bases). Trimming shortened V by 6 bases and J by 5 bases, and 13 bases separated the two germline ends. CDR1 is LNHNV and CDR2 is YYDKDF in the germline V gene (reference sequence). The CDR3 runs 13 residues. The CDR3 DNA reads TGTGCCACCAGTTATGAGGGAATGGAGACCCAGTACTTC. Its protein product is CATSYEGMETQYF.

This chain uses TRBV6-2 or TRBV6-3 with TRBJ2-6, with D possibly TRBD1 on 6 matching bases. Trimming removed 2 bases from V and 3 bases from J, with 8 bases in between. The germline CDR1 and CDR2 sequences are MNHEY and SVGEGT. The CDR3 length is 15 residues. CDR3 protein: CASSYEGVGANVLTF. DNA of the CDR3: TGTGCCAGCAGTTACGAGGGGGTTGGGGCCAACGTCCTGACTTTC.

The V and J genes are TRBV7-3 and TRBJ2-1; D is perhaps TRBD1 (5 bases). Germline V CDR1 and CDR2: SGHTA, FQGTGA. The CDR3 totals 16 residues. Trimming took off 5 bases at V and 2 bases at J, with 16 bases between the two ends. In DNA, the CDR3 is TGTGCCAGCAGCCCGGCAGGGTCCCTTCCCTACAATGAGCAGTTCTTC. It encodes CASSPAGSLPYNEQFF.

This rearrangement joins TRBV5-1 to TRBJ1-5; D is unresolved. The ends were cut back, 0 bases at V and 7 bases at J, with 11 bases in the middle. Germline assignment: CDR1 SGHRS and CDR2 YFSETQ. The CDR3 is made up of 14 amino acids. CDR3 loop: CASSLEGDGQPQHF. CDR3 sequence (DNA): TGCGCCAGCAGCTTGGAGGGAGACGGGCAGCCCCAGCATTTT.

The chain has TRBV3-1 (or the pseudogene TRBV3-2) and TRBJ2-3; D remains ambiguous. CDR1 and CDR2 (germline): LGHDT, YNNKEL (reference sequence). V lost 1 base to trimming and J lost 4 bases, with 3 bases between them. The CDR3 length is 12 residues. CDR3 in DNA: TGTGCCAGCAGCCAAGTAGCAGATACGCAGTATTTT. Translation: CASSQVADTQYF.

This clone has only a few counts. V usage is TRBV11-2 and J usage is TRBJ1-1; 7 bases are a match to TRBD1. The CDR3 length is 15 residues. From germline, CDR1 is SGHAT and CDR2 FQNNGV. Trimming removed 6 bases from V and 5 bases from J; junction bases left unmatched: 12. CDR3 bases: TGTGCCAGCAGTAAAGAGAGAGGGGGCTTTACTGAAGCTTTCTTT. This sequence encodes CASSKERGGFTEAFF.

The chain employs TRBV27 and TRBJ1-4; tentative D call: TRBD1 (5 bases). V lost 4 bases to trimming and J lost 1 base, with 16 bases between them. Germline V CDR1 and CDR2: MNHEY, SMNVEV (reference sequence). The CDR3 is 17 residues long. The CDR3 nucleotides read TGTGCCAGCAGTTGGCAGGGCGTCGTCGGAACTAATGAAAAACTGTTTTTT. Amino acid sequence: CASSWQGVVGTNEKLFF.

The CDR3 loop is CASTDSGSGGGETQYF. CDR3 DNA: TGTGCCAGCACTGATAGCGGGAGTGGCGGTGGGGAGACCCAGTACTTC. V and J are TRBV28 and TRBJ2-5, with TRBD2 matching 9 bases. V lost 7 bases to trimming and J lost 5 bases; unmatched junction nucleotides: 14. Germline CDR1 is MDHEN and CDR2 is SYDVKM. CDR3 length: 16 amino acids.